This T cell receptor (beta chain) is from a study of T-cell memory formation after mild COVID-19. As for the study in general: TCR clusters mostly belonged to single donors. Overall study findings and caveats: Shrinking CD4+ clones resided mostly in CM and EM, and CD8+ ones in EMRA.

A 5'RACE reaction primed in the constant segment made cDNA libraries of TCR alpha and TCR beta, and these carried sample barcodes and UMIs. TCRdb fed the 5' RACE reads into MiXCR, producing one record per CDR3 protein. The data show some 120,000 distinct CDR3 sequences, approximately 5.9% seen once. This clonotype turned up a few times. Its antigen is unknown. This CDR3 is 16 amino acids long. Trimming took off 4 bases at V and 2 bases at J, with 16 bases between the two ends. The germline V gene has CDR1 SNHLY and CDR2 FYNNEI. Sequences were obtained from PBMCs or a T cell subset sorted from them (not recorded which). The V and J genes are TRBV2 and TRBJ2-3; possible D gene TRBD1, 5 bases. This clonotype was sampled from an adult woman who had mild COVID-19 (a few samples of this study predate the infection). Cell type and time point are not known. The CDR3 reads CASSGGSGTSTDTQYF. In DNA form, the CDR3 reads TGTGCCAGCAGTGGGGGCTCCGGAACCTCCACAGATACGCAGTATTTT. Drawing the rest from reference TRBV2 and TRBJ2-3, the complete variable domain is EPEVTQTPSHQVTQMGQEVILRCVPISNHLYFYWYRQILGQKVEFLVSFYNNEISEKSEIFDDQFSVERPDGSNFTLKIRSTKLEDSAMYFCASSGGSGTSTDTQYFGPGTRLTVL.